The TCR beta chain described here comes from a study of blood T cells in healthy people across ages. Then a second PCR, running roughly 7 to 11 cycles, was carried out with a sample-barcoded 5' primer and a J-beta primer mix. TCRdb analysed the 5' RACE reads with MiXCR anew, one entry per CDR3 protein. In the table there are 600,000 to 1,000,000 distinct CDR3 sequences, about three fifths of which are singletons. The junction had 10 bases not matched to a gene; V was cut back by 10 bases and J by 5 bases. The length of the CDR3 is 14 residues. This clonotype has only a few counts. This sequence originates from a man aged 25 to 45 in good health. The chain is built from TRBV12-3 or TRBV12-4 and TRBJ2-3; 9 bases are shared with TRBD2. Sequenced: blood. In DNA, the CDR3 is TGTGCCATCCATTGCGGGGGGGCCGGAGATACGCAGTATTTT. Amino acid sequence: CAIHCGGAGDTQYF.